This TCR beta chain is drawn from a study of graft-versus-host responses after intestinal transplantation. Study-wide context: All of the recipients had induction that used anti-thymocyte globulin, then tacrolimus and steroids for three to four years.

Clones were sequenced by immunoSEQ multiplex PCR, and TCRdb holds only the in-frame ones, with some missing. Of over 90,000 clones listed, approximately 93% were seen once; the top ten hold less than 1.5%. In the case of this clone: Its matching antigen is unknown.

The V segment lost 0 bases and the J segment 11 bases; nucleotides outside the gene matches: 7. The CDR3 extends over 13 amino acids. Germline-derived CDR1 and CDR2 are SGHRS and YFSETQ. This chain joins TRBV5-1 and TRBJ1-1, with TRBD1 matching over 7 bases. The source material was unstimulated CD8+ T cells sorted from spleen or lymph node cells, sampled before intestinal transplant. The TCR sequence derives from a human donor who received an intestinal transplant. The CDR3 loop reads CASSLGGGAAAFF. The CDR3 bases are TGCGCCAGCAGCTTGGGAGGGGGCGCCGCCGCTTTCTTT.